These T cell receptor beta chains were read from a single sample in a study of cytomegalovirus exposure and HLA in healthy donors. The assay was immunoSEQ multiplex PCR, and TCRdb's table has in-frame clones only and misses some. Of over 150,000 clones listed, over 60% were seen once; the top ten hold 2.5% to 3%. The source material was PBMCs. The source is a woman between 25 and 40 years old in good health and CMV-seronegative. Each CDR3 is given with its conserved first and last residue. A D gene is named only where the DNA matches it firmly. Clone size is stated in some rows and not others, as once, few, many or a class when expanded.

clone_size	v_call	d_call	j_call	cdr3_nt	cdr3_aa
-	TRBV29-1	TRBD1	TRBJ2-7	TGCAGCGCCACAGGGGTTGGGCAGTACTTC	CSATGVGQYF
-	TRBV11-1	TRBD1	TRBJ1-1	TGTGCCAGCAGCCTACAGGGGCGCGTCGAAGCTTTCTTT	CASSLQGRVEAFF
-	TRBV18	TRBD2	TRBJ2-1	TGTGCCAGCTCGCCGGGGACTAGCGGTTACAATGAGCAGTTCTTC	CASSPGTSGYNEQFF
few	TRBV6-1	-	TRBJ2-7	TGTGCCAGCAGTGAACGGGACAAATACGAGCAGTACTTC	CASSERDKYEQYF
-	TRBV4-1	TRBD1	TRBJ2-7	TGCGCCAGCAGCCTTAGGGACAGGTTGTGGGGTTCCTACGAGCAGTACTTC	CASSLRDRLWGSYEQYF
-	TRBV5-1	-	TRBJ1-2	TGCGCCAGGAGCTCCTCTTCCTACTGGGAGGGGTGCTATGGCTACACCTTC	CARSSSSYWEGCYGYTF
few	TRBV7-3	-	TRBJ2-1	TGTGCCAGCAGCTTAACGTTGGGCGGGGCTTACTACAATGAGCAGTTCTTC	CASSLTLGGAYYNEQFF
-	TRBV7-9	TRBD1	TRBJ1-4	TGTTCCAGCAGCACGACAGGGCTGACTGAAAAACTGTTTTTT	CSSSTTGLTEKLFF
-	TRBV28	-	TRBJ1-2	TGTGCCAGCAGTTTATCGGCAGGGGTACCCTATGGCTACACCTTC	CASSLSAGVPYGYTF
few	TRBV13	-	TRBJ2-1	TGTGCCAGCAGCTTAGTCCAAGGACTAACCAATGAGCAGTTCTTC	CASSLVQGLTNEQFF
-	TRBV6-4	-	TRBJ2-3	TGTGCCAGCAGTGGTTCAACGGGACTGAGAGGGTATTTT	CASSGSTGLRGYF
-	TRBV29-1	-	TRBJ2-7	TGCAGCGTTGCCCGGGGAGTGTCTTACGAGCAGTACTTC	CSVARGVSYEQYF
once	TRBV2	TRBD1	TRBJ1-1	TGCGCCAGCAGTGATCGCGACAGGGACACTGAAGCTTTCTTT	CASSDRDRDTEAFF
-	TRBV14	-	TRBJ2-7	TGTGCCAGCAGCCAAGATCCTTACTCCTACGAGCAGTACTTC	CASSQDPYSYEQYF